This T cell receptor beta chain emerged from a study of control samples from healthy donors and cancer patients. Using immunoSEQ multiplex PCR, the repertoire was profiled, and TCRdb retains in-frame clones only, with some absent. This sample has fewer than 90,000 clones, with around 90% found just once. Trimming left V 5 bases short and J 5 bases short, with 9 bases between. Per germline, CDR1 MDHEN and CDR2 SYDVKM. There are 12 residues in the CDR3. Sample: PBMCs. The chain recombines TRBV28 with TRBJ1-1, with D hard to call. This TCR came from a woman aged 55-69 years with head and neck cancer. This CDR3 reads CASSGVVTEAFF. DNA of the CDR3: TGTGCCAGCAGTGGGGTAGTGACTGAAGCTTTCTTT.